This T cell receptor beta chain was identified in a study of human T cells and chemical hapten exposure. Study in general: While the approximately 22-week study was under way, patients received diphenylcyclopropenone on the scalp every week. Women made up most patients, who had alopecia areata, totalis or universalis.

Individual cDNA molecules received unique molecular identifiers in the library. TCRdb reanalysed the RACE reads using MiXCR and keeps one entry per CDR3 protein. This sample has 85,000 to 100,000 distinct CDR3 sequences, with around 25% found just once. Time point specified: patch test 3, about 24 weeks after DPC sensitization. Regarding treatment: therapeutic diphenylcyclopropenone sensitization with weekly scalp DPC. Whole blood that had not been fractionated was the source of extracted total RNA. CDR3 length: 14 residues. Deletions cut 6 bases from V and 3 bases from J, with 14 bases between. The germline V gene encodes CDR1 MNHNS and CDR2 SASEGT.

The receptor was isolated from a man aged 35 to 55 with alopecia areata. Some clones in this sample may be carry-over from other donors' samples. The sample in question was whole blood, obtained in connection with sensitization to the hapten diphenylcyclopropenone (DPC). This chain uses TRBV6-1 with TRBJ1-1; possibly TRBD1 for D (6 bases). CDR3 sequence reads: CASRRRGPDTEAFF. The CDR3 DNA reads TGTGCCAGCAGGCGCAGGGGCCCGGACACTGAAGCTTTCTTT.